This T cell receptor (beta chain) was sequenced in a study of T cells in Graves' hyperthyroidism and ophthalmopathy (dated by TCRdb to the late 2010s). The study in broad terms: Peripheral blood was sampled at the time of initial diagnosis, prior to any treatment. TCR V-J signatures able to tell the groups apart were searched for in a discovery cohort of some 100 patients, of whom over 40 had Graves' ophthalmopathy and 57 had stable Graves' hyperthyroidism. An independent validation cohort of 18 to 20 hyperthyroidism patients and approximately 15 patients who later progressed to ophthalmopathy tested prospective prediction of ophthalmopathy. For training and testing, the 95 to 100 patients in the discovery cohort were randomly divided in a 7:3 ratio. In addition, the study compared T-cell repertoires in thyroid tissue and in blood from about 6 Graves' hyperthyroidism patients. After sampling, hyperthyroidism patients received methimazole starting at 30 mg daily, and ophthalmopathy patients received high-dose intravenous methylprednisolone. TCR Vbeta CDR3 sequencing of 135 peripheral blood samples (43 ophthalmopathy, around 80 hyperthyroidism and some 17 progressor patients) is reported in the paper.

The TCR beta CDR3 regions were amplified from the RNA transcripts. The first round of RT-PCR for the TCR CDR3 was performed with the HTBI primer set and the Qiagen OneStep RT-PCR kit. The libraries were constructed in a second round of multiplex PCR and then size-selected and purified. Sequencing of the libraries was done on an Illumina HiSeq2000 using paired-end 100 bp reads. Turning to the authors' computational methods: Raw data were processed with SOAPnuke, discarding reads with adapters, uncalled bases, mean Phred below 15, or no exact constant-primer or identifier match. High-quality paired reads were merged with COPE v1.2.5, and unique nucleotide sequences were defined as clonotypes. MiTCR v1.1 was used to align the clonotypes against IMGT TRBV, TRBD and TRBJ reference segments. Only V-J combinations with frequency above 0.0001, covering 99% to 99.2% of repertoires, were analysed. The TCS score was defined as F50 (clonal expansion) divided by E x V (chaos), with BLOSUM62-based TCRdist calculated between CDR3 peptides within each V-J. Welch's t-statistics and random forest reduced around 550 V-J features to around 14, which were used in a naive Bayes classifier (R e1071). The Morisita-Horn index was used to measure how similar the thyroid and blood repertoires were. The public reads were quality trimmed at Q25 with fastp and then assembled into clones with MiXCR by TCRdb, keeping productive beta chains. Duplicate CDR3 protein sequences are folded into a single record with the most common DNA and genes. These V and J calls originate from TCRdb's pipeline instead of the authors' own analysis. Present in this sample are hundreds of thousands of distinct CDR3 sequences, about 38% of which were seen just once. 7.5% to 9.5% of the sample goes to the ten largest clones.

The germline V and J ends show losses of 7 bases and 2 bases respectively, and no gene match explains 11 bases of the junction. The CDR3, cysteine through phenylalanine, is 15 amino acids long. Only CDR3 DNA is held: 45 bases, read in frame from base 1. CDR1 is given as MGHDK and CDR2 as SYGVNS, both from the germline V gene. General study outcomes and caveats: A model built on a 13 V-J signature distinguished ophthalmopathy from stable hyperthyroidism, reaching around 87% sensitivity and about 81% specificity in cross-validation and 80%/75% in testing. Most expanded thyroid clonotypes (frequency above 0.001) were also detected in blood, a finding suggesting that blood repertoires may reflect thyroid immune responses. In validation, the model predicted progression to ophthalmopathy a median of about 6 months before onset, with over 60% sensitivity and almost 75% specificity. Sample size was not statistically predetermined, and investigators were not blinded to group allocation.

Stable Graves' hyperthyroidism was defined as no progression to ophthalmopathy during 18 months of follow-up. Hyperthyroidism patients were newly diagnosed, with disease duration under 2 months, and aged 18 to 65 years. Patients with uncontrolled infections, other autoimmune diseases, pregnancy or lactation were excluded. Diagnoses were based on clinical symptoms, serum thyroxine and TRAb, thyroid ultrasound and orbital computed tomography. Ficoll-Paque density gradient centrifugation was used to isolate PBMCs from around 10 ml of fresh peripheral blood. Total RNA was extracted using Trizol reagent, and RNA quality was assessed on an Agilent 2100 Bioanalyzer. With respect to this clonotype: No cognate antigen has been identified for it. No per-base quality is available; no much larger clone lies one base away.

What was sequenced was blood. The chain joins TRBV25-1 to TRBJ2-7, and 7 bases in between align with TRBD1. The TCR originated in a man aged 18-30 years with Graves' hyperthyroidism. The nucleotides are TGTGCCAGCAACCCTGATTCCAGGGGGACCTACGAGCAGTACTTC. It translates to CASNPDSRGTYEQYF.